This T cell receptor (beta chain) was sequenced during a study of blood T cell repertoires in COVID-19. On the study more broadly: COVID-19 samples, acute and convalescent, were from the United States, Italy and Spain. T cells, B-cell-depleted T cells, or PBMCs provided the cDNA or gDNA that served as material.

Original processing notes: Reference gene primer amplification gave nucleated cell count estimates. Method: immunoSEQ multiplex PCR; TCRdb's copy keeps in-frame clones and lacks some. Clonal size and the V and J genes are those of that table, whereas D and trimming came from the DNA. This repertoire shows about 320,000 clones, approximately 89% found once; its top ten account for 1.6%. This CDR3 region has 16 residues. CDR1 MNHEY and CDR2 SVGAGI come from the germline V gene. Trimming left V 0 bases short and J 6 bases short, with 17 bases between. This clonotype was sampled from a woman in her 30s with COVID-19, enrolled during active disease. Sequencing was performed on peripheral blood. The chain is built from TRBV6-5 and TRBJ2-5; weak D call: TRBD2 (6 bases). CDR3 nucleotide sequence: TGTGCCAGCAGTTACTCGTTTAGCGGTGGCACGAAGACCCAGTACTTC. Its protein is CASSYSFSGGTKTQYF.